This is a list of T cell receptor beta chains from one sample in a study of T cell changes during pregnancy in multiple sclerosis. The assay was immunoSEQ multiplex PCR, and TCRdb's table has in-frame clones only and misses some. The repertoire includes around 57,000 clones, roughly 91% of them detected once, and around 2.4% sits in the top ten. Specimen: peripheral blood, collected in the third trimester of pregnancy. These receptors all stem from a female donor in good health, enrolled as a control in a pregnancy study. Both conserved end residues are part of each CDR3. Fields, in order: V gene, D gene, clone size, J gene, CDR3 length, CDR3 DNA, CDR3 protein. A D gene is named only where the DNA matches it firmly. Clone size, where shown, is once, few, many, or a class for clones that have expanded.

v_gene: TRBV28
d_gene: NA
abundance: NA
j_gene: TRBJ2-7
len: 12
CDR3nt: TGTGCCAGCAGTTCTACCACCTCCGAGCAGTACTTC
CDR3aa: CASSSTTSEQYF

v_gene: TRBV30
d_gene: NA
abundance: NA
j_gene: TRBJ2-5
len: 12
CDR3nt: TGTGCCTGGAGTGGGGGGCACGAGACCCAGTACTTC
CDR3aa: CAWSGGHETQYF

v_gene: TRBV28
d_gene: NA
abundance: NA
j_gene: TRBJ1-1
len: 17
CDR3nt: TGTGCCAGCCGATTGGAGGGCAGAGGGGATGTCAGTGCTGAAGCTTTCTTT
CDR3aa: CASRLEGRGDVSAEAFF

v_gene: TRBV19
d_gene: NA
abundance: NA
j_gene: TRBJ2-1
len: 14
CDR3nt: TGTGCCAGTACCTATACTTGGGGGGACAATGAGCAGTTCTTC
CDR3aa: CASTYTWGDNEQFF

v_gene: TRBV7-2
d_gene: NA
abundance: NA
j_gene: TRBJ2-7
len: 14
CDR3nt: TGTGCCAGCAGCTCCCAGGGTGTAGCTGGCGAGCAGTACTTC
CDR3aa: CASSSQGVAGEQYF

v_gene: TRBV2
d_gene: NA
abundance: NA
j_gene: TRBJ2-7
len: 14
CDR3nt: TGTGCCAGCAGCGTAGTAGCCTCTTCCTACGAGCAGTACTTC
CDR3aa: CASSVVASSYEQYF

v_gene: TRBV13
d_gene: NA
abundance: NA
j_gene: TRBJ2-3
len: 16
CDR3nt: TGTGCCAGCAGTTACCCCCCTTGGGGCCCCACAGATACGCAGTATTTT
CDR3aa: CASSYPPWGPTDTQYF

v_gene: TRBV2
d_gene: NA
abundance: NA
j_gene: TRBJ2-4
len: 16
CDR3nt: TGTGCCAGCGTCACAGGAACGACTCTTTCCAAAAACATTCAGTACTTC
CDR3aa: CASVTGTTLSKNIQYF

v_gene: TRBV7-9
d_gene: TRBD1
abundance: once
j_gene: TRBJ2-7
len: 15
CDR3nt: TGTGCCAGCAGCTTAGGAGGCAGGGGGCTTCAAGAGCAGTACTTC
CDR3aa: CASSLGGRGLQEQYF

v_gene: TRBV4-1
d_gene: TRBD1
abundance: NA
j_gene: TRBJ2-7
len: 16
CDR3nt: TGCGCCAGCAGCCCTATGCCGGGACAGGGCTCCTACGAGCAGTACTTC
CDR3aa: CASSPMPGQGSYEQYF

v_gene: TRBV9
d_gene: TRBD2
abundance: NA
j_gene: TRBJ2-1
len: 16
CDR3nt: TGTGCCAGCAGCCTACTAGCGGGAGGGATATACAATGAGCAGTTCTTC
CDR3aa: CASSLLAGGIYNEQFF

v_gene: TRBV4-1
d_gene: NA
abundance: once
j_gene: TRBJ2-7
len: 15
CDR3nt: TGCGCCAGCAGCCAAGAAAGTAGGGGGTTCGACGAGCAGTACTTC
CDR3aa: CASSQESRGFDEQYF

v_gene: TRBV7-2
d_gene: NA
abundance: NA
j_gene: TRBJ2-1
len: 14
CDR3nt: TGTGCCAGCAGCCGAGACAGGACCAACAATGAGCAGTTCTTC
CDR3aa: CASSRDRTNNEQFF

v_gene: TRBV28
d_gene: TRBD1
abundance: NA
j_gene: TRBJ1-2
len: 16
CDR3nt: TGTGCCAGCAGTTTCCTATCACAGGGGGCGGACTATGGCTACACCTTC
CDR3aa: CASSFLSQGADYGYTF

v_gene: TRBV7-9
d_gene: NA
abundance: NA
j_gene: TRBJ2-3
len: 13
CDR3nt: TGTGCCAGCAGCTTGATGGCGGAGGATACGCAGTATTTT
CDR3aa: CASSLMAEDTQYF

v_gene: TRBV29-1
d_gene: NA
abundance: NA
j_gene: TRBJ2-6
len: 15
CDR3nt: TGCAGCGTTCAAGGGGACACGTCTGGGGCCAACGTCCTGACTTTC
CDR3aa: CSVQGDTSGANVLTF

v_gene: TRBV6-5
d_gene: NA
abundance: few
j_gene: TRBJ2-3
len: 15
CDR3nt: TGTGCCAGCAGTTACGCGGGAACGGGTTCAGATACGCAGTATTTT
CDR3aa: CASSYAGTGSDTQYF

v_gene: TRBV9
d_gene: TRBD1
abundance: NA
j_gene: TRBJ1-6
len: 14
CDR3nt: TGTGCCAGCAGTCCCCGGGACAGGGATTCACCCCTCCACTTT
CDR3aa: CASSPRDRDSPLHF

v_gene: TRBV18
d_gene: TRBD1
abundance: NA
j_gene: TRBJ1-2
len: 16
CDR3nt: TGTGCCAGCTCACCACCGAGCGACAGGGGAGGGTATGGCTACACCTTC
CDR3aa: CASSPPSDRGGYGYTF

v_gene: TRBV5-1
d_gene: NA
abundance: NA
j_gene: TRBJ2-2
len: 15
CDR3nt: TGCGCCAGCAGCTTAGGACAGCCGAACACCGGGGAGCTGTTTTTT
CDR3aa: CASSLGQPNTGELFF

v_gene: TRBV6-5
d_gene: NA
abundance: NA
j_gene: TRBJ1-1
len: 11
CDR3nt: TGTGCCAGCAGTCAGGGTAGTGAAGCTTTCTTT
CDR3aa: CASSQGSEAFF

v_gene: TRBV9
d_gene: TRBD1
abundance: NA
j_gene: TRBJ1-1
len: 16
CDR3nt: TGTGCCAGCAGCGTAGGCCTGGGACAGGGGGCGCGGGAAGCTTTCTTT
CDR3aa: CASSVGLGQGAREAFF

v_gene: TRBV20-1
d_gene: TRBD2
abundance: once
j_gene: TRBJ2-5
len: 11
CDR3nt: TGCAGTGCCGTAGCGGGTGAGACCCAGTACTTC
CDR3aa: CSAVAGETQYF

v_gene: TRBV5-1
d_gene: NA
abundance: once
j_gene: TRBJ2-5
len: 14
CDR3nt: TGCGCCAGCAGCGGGGGCGGGCAATCGGAGACCCAGTACTTC
CDR3aa: CASSGGGQSETQYF

v_gene: TRBV6-5
d_gene: TRBD1
abundance: NA
j_gene: TRBJ2-7
len: 12
CDR3nt: TGTGCCAGCAGGGCAGGGGGCTACGAGCAGTACTTC
CDR3aa: CASRAGGYEQYF

v_gene: TRBV19
d_gene: TRBD2
abundance: NA
j_gene: TRBJ2-3
len: 15
CDR3nt: TGTGCCAGTAGTGAGCGGGGGACCTTCACAGATACGCAGTATTTT
CDR3aa: CASSERGTFTDTQYF

v_gene: TRBV27
d_gene: TRBD1
abundance: NA
j_gene: TRBJ1-6
len: 16
CDR3nt: TGTGCCAGCAGTTTGACAGGGAGCTCCTATAATTCACCCCTCCACTTT
CDR3aa: CASSLTGSSYNSPLHF

v_gene: TRBV5-1
d_gene: NA
abundance: NA
j_gene: TRBJ1-2
len: 13
CDR3nt: TGCGCCAGCAGCTTCGGACAGCACTATGGCTACACCTTC
CDR3aa: CASSFGQHYGYTF

v_gene: TRBV5-1
d_gene: TRBD1
abundance: NA
j_gene: TRBJ1-2
len: 13
CDR3nt: TGCGCCAGCAGCTTAACGGGACAGGGAAGCTACACCTTC
CDR3aa: CASSLTGQGSYTF

v_gene: TRBV28
d_gene: NA
abundance: NA
j_gene: TRBJ1-2
len: 14
CDR3nt: TGTGCCAGCAGTCCGGGGGGGAGGGACTATGGCTACACCTTC
CDR3aa: CASSPGGRDYGYTF

v_gene: TRBV13
d_gene: NA
abundance: NA
j_gene: TRBJ2-1
len: 16
CDR3nt: TGTGCCAGCAGCACTCAGACCCGACACTCCTACAATGAGCAGTTCTTC
CDR3aa: CASSTQTRHSYNEQFF

v_gene: TRBV10-2
d_gene: TRBD2
abundance: NA
j_gene: TRBJ2-2
len: 17
CDR3nt: TGCGCCAGCAGTGATCCAGCGGGAGGATCGAACACCGGGGAGCTGTTTTTT
CDR3aa: CASSDPAGGSNTGELFF

v_gene: TRBV6-1
d_gene: NA
abundance: NA
j_gene: TRBJ1-2
len: 13
CDR3nt: TGTGCCAGCAGTGAACACATAGGGGATGGCTACACCTTC
CDR3aa: CASSEHIGDGYTF

v_gene: TRBV27
d_gene: TRBD1
abundance: NA
j_gene: TRBJ1-5
len: 15
CDR3nt: TGTGCCAGCAGTTTCCAGGGGGGTTTTAATCAGCCCCAGCATTTT
CDR3aa: CASSFQGGFNQPQHF

v_gene: TRBV7-9
d_gene: NA
abundance: NA
j_gene: TRBJ2-7
len: 16
CDR3nt: TGTGCCAGCAGCTTAGGAGGCTCTAGGAGCTCCTACGAGCAGTACTTC
CDR3aa: CASSLGGSRSSYEQYF

v_gene: TRBV7-2
d_gene: NA
abundance: NA
j_gene: TRBJ1-2
len: 14
CDR3nt: TGTGCCAGCAGCCGCGGGGCAGATAACTATGGCTACACCTTC
CDR3aa: CASSRGADNYGYTF

v_gene: TRBV5-6
d_gene: NA
abundance: NA
j_gene: TRBJ1-2
len: 15
CDR3nt: TGTGCCAGCAGCATGGGGAGAGGCACTAACTATGGCTACACCTTC
CDR3aa: CASSMGRGTNYGYTF

v_gene: TRBV19
d_gene: NA
abundance: NA
j_gene: TRBJ2-7
len: 12
CDR3nt: TGTGCCAGTAGTATCGGCGGGCGGGAGCAGTACTTC
CDR3aa: CASSIGGREQYF

v_gene: TRBV29-1
d_gene: NA
abundance: NA
j_gene: TRBJ2-3
len: 13
CDR3nt: TGCAGCGTTGAAAAGGGCACAGGGTATACGCAGTATTTT
CDR3aa: CSVEKGTGYTQYF

v_gene: TRBV15
d_gene: NA
abundance: NA
j_gene: TRBJ2-2
len: 13
CDR3nt: TGTGCCACCGGCTCAGGGCTCACCGGGGAGCTGTTTTTT
CDR3aa: CATGSGLTGELFF

v_gene: TRBV18
d_gene: NA
abundance: NA
j_gene: TRBJ2-3
len: 15
CDR3nt: TGTGCCAGCTCAACCCTACAGGGCCTCACAGATACGCAGTATTTT
CDR3aa: CASSTLQGLTDTQYF

v_gene: TRBV5-4
d_gene: NA
abundance: few
j_gene: TRBJ1-1
len: 14
CDR3nt: TGTGCCAGCAGTTCCGGGATCATGAACACTGAAGCTTTCTTT
CDR3aa: CASSSGIMNTEAFF

v_gene: TRBV18
d_gene: NA
abundance: NA
j_gene: TRBJ1-1
len: 15
CDR3nt: TGTGCCAGCTCACCAAAGGGGGGCGGGGGCACTGAAGCTTTCTTT
CDR3aa: CASSPKGGGGTEAFF

v_gene: TRBV18
d_gene: NA
abundance: once
j_gene: TRBJ2-3
len: 15
CDR3nt: TGTGCCAGCTCACCACGGGCCGGGATGACAGATACGCAGTATTTT
CDR3aa: CASSPRAGMTDTQYF

v_gene: TRBV19
d_gene: NA
abundance: NA
j_gene: TRBJ1-5
len: 15
CDR3nt: TGTGCCAGTAGCGATCAGGGATTTGGCAATCAGCCCCAGCATTTT
CDR3aa: CASSDQGFGNQPQHF

v_gene: TRBV11-2
d_gene: TRBD1
abundance: NA
j_gene: TRBJ2-7
len: 13
CDR3nt: TGTGCCAGCGAGGACAGGTGGTCCTACGAGCAGTACTTC
CDR3aa: CASEDRWSYEQYF

v_gene: TRBV6-5
d_gene: NA
abundance: NA
j_gene: TRBJ1-2
len: 14
CDR3nt: TGTGCCAGCAAGGTGGCAGCGAAGTACTATGGCTACACCTTC
CDR3aa: CASKVAAKYYGYTF

v_gene: TRBV6-4
d_gene: NA
abundance: NA
j_gene: TRBJ1-1
len: 13
CDR3nt: TGTGCCAGCAGTGCTACCTTATACACTGAAGCTTTCTTT
CDR3aa: CASSATLYTEAFF

v_gene: TRBV7-9
d_gene: NA
abundance: NA
j_gene: TRBJ1-5
len: 13
CDR3nt: TGTGCCAGCAGCTTATCTGCGAATCAGCCCCAGCATTTT
CDR3aa: CASSLSANQPQHF

v_gene: TRBV5-3
d_gene: TRBD2
abundance: NA
j_gene: TRBJ2-1
len: 15
CDR3nt: TGTGCCAGAAGCCGAAGGGGACTAGCGTACAATGAGCAGTTCTTC
CDR3aa: CARSRRGLAYNEQFF

v_gene: TRBV10-3
d_gene: NA
abundance: once
j_gene: TRBJ2-2
len: 13
CDR3nt: TGTGCCATCAGGCCCGGTGGCACCGGGGAGCTGTTTTTT
CDR3aa: CAIRPGGTGELFF

v_gene: TRBV7-3
d_gene: TRBD1
abundance: NA
j_gene: TRBJ2-1
len: 13
CDR3nt: TGTGCCAGCAGCTACACAGGGGACAATGAGCAGTTCTTC
CDR3aa: CASSYTGDNEQFF

v_gene: TRBV10-3
d_gene: NA
abundance: NA
j_gene: TRBJ1-6
len: 16
CDR3nt: TGTGCCATCAGTCGGGGGGAACCAGGATCCGGTACACCCCTCCACTTT
CDR3aa: CAISRGEPGSGTPLHF

v_gene: TRBV5-6
d_gene: TRBD2
abundance: NA
j_gene: TRBJ2-5
len: 16
CDR3nt: TGTGCCAGCAGCTTGACAGCGGGAGTCTTCCAAGAGACCCAGTACTTC
CDR3aa: CASSLTAGVFQETQYF

v_gene: TRBV5-1
d_gene: NA
abundance: NA
j_gene: TRBJ2-1
len: 17
CDR3nt: TGCGCCAGCAGCCCCGCGGGACTTCCCAACTCCTACAATGAGCAGTTCTTC
CDR3aa: CASSPAGLPNSYNEQFF